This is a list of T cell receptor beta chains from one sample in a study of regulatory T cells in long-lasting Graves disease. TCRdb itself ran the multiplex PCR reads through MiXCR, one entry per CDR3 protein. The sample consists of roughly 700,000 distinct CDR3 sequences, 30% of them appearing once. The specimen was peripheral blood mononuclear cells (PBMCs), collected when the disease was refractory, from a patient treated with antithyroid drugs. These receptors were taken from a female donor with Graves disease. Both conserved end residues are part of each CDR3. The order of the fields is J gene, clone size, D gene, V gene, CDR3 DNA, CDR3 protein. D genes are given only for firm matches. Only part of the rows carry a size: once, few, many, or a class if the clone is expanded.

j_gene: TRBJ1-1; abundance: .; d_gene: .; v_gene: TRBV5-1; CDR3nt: TGCGCCAGTGAGGACGGCCTGAACACTGAAGCTTTCTTT; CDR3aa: CASEDGLNTEAFF
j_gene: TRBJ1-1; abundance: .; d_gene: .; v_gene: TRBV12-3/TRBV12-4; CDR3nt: TGTGCCAGCAGTTTAAGACAGGCCGGGGCTGAAGCTTTCTTT; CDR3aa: CASSLRQAGAEAFF
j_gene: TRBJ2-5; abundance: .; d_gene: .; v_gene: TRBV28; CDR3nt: TGTGCCAGCGGGGGGACCTCTCCGGGTGATCAAGAGACCCAGTACTTC; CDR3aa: CASGGTSPGDQETQYF
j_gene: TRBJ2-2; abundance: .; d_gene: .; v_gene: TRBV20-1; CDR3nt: TGCAGTGCTACTCGAGTAGGGAACACCGGGGAGCTGTTTTTT; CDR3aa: CSATRVGNTGELFF
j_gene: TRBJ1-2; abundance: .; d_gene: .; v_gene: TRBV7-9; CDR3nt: TGTGCCAGCAGCGTAGTAGGGGCCCCGGGCTATGGCTACACCTTC; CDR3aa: CASSVVGAPGYGYTF
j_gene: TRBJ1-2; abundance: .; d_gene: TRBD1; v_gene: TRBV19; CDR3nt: TGTGCCAGTGCCTCAGGGGGGGCGTTTGGCTACACCTTC; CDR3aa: CASASGGAFGYTF
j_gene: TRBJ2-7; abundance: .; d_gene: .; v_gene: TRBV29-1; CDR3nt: TGCAGCGTTGACCCGGGACACCGGGACGAGCAGTACTTC; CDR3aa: CSVDPGHRDEQYF
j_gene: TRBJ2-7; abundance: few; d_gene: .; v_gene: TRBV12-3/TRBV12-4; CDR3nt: TGTGCCAGCAGTCACCACAACGAGCAGTACTTC; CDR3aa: CASSHHNEQYF
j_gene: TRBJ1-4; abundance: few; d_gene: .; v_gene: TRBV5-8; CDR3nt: TGTGCCAGCAGCGGAACAGGGATTCGAGGAGAAAAACTGTTTTTT; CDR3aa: CASSGTGIRGEKLFF
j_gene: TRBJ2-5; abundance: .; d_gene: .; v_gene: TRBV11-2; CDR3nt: TGTGCCAGCAGCGGGAACGGGGCTTTACAAGAGACCCAGTACTTC; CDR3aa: CASSGNGALQETQYF
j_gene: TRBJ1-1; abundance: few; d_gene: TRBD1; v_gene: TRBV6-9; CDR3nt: TGTGCCAGCAGTTACCCCCCGGACAGGGGGAGGACTGAAGCTTTCTTT; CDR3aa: CASSYPPDRGRTEAFF
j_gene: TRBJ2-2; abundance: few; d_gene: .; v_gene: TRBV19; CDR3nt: TGTGCCAGTCGGTCCGGGTTGGGGGCCGGGGAGCTGTTTTTT; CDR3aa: CASRSGLGAGELFF
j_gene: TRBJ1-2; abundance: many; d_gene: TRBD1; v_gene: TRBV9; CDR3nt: TGTGCCAGCAGCCCAAGGACAGGGACCTATGGCTACACCTTC; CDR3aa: CASSPRTGTYGYTF
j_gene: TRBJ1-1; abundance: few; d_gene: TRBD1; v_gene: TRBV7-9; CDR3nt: TGTGCCAGCAGCCAGCCGGACAGGGCGACTGAAGCTTTCTTT; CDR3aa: CASSQPDRATEAFF
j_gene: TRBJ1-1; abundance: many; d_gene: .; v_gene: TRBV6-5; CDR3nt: TGTGCCAGCAGTTCGTCAGGTCGGGGGCGCGATGAAGCTTTCTTT; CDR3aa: CASSSSGRGRDEAFF
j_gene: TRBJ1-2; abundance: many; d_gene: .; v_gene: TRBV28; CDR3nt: TGTGCCAGCAGAACTACAGGGTTAACGGACTACACCTTC; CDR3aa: CASRTTGLTDYTF
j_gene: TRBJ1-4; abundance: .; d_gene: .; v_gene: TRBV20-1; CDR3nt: TGCAGTGCAAAACCGACAGGCCCGGTTCAAAAACTGTTTTTT; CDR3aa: CSAKPTGPVQKLFF
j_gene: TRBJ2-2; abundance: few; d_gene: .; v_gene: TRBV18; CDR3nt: TGTGCCAGCTCACCAAGGTCCAGCGCGAACACCGGGGAGCTGTTTTTT; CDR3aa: CASSPRSSANTGELFF
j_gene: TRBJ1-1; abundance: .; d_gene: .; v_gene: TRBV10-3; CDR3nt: TGTGCCATCAGTGAGTCGCGCGGGGGCACTGAAGCTTTCTTT; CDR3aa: CAISESRGGTEAFF
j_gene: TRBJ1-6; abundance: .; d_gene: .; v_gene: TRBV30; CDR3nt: TGTGCCTGGAGTACGAGGGGGACTAGTTCACCCCTCCACTTT; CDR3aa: CAWSTRGTSSPLHF
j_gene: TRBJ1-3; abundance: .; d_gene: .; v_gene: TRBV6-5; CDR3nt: TGTGCCAGCAGTTACTCTGGAGGGTCTGGAAACACCATATATTTT; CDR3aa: CASSYSGGSGNTIYF
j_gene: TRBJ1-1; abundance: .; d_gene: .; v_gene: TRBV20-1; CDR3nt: TGCAGTGCTATAGGTGCTTTCTTT; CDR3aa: CSAIGAFF
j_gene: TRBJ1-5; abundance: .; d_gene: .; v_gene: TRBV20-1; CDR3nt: TGCAGTGCTAGCCTCAGCACAGGCAGCAATCAGCCCCAGCATTTT; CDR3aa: CSASLSTGSNQPQHF
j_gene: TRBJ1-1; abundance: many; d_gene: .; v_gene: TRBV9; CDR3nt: TGTGCCAGCAGCGAAGGCATGAACACTGAAGCTTTCTTT; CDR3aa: CASSEGMNTEAFF
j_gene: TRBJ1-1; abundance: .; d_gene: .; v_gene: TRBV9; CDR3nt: TGCGCCAGCAGCTTGGCCGAGGGGTACAGTGAAGCTTTCTTT; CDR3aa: CASSLAEGYSEAFF
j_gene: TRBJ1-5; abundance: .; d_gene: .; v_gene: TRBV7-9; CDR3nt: TGTGCCAGCAGCCCCCTTGCAGGGGTCAATCAGCCCCAGCATTTT; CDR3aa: CASSPLAGVNQPQHF
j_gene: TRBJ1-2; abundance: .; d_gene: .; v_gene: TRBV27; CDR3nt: TGTGCCAGCACTAGCCTAATGGGACGGACCTATGGCTACACCTTC; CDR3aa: CASTSLMGRTYGYTF
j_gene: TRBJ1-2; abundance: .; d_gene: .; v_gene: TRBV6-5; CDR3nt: TGTGCCAGCAGTTACCCAGGGCTAGGCTACACCTTC; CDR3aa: CASSYPGLGYTF
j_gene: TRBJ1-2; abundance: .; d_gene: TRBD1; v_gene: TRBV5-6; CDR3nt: TGTGCCAGCAGGGCGGACAGGGTGAGGTATGGCTACACCTTC; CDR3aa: CASRADRVRYGYTF
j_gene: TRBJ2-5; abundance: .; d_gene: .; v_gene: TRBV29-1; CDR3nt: TGCAGCGTTGGAAGTGGGGAAGAGACCCAGTACTTC; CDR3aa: CSVGSGEETQYF
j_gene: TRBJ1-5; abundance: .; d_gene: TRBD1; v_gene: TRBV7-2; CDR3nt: TGTGCCAGCAGCAAAGACAGGGCCAATCAGCCCCAGCATTTT; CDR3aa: CASSKDRANQPQHF
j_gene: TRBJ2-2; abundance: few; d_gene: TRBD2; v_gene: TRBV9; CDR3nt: TGTGCCAGCAGCGTGACTAGCGGGAGCGCGGGGGAGCTGTTTTTT; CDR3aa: CASSVTSGSAGELFF
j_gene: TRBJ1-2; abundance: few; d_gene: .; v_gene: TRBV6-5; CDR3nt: TGTGCCAGCAGTTACTCTACAGGGCCTGGCTACACCTTC; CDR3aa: CASSYSTGPGYTF
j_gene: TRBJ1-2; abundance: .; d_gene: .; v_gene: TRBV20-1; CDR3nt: TGCAGTGCTTCGACCGGGACTCCGCACACCCCTTATGGCTACACCTTC; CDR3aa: CSASTGTPHTPYGYTF
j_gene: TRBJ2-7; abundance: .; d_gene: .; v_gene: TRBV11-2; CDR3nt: TGTGCCAGCAGCCTAGCGGGACAGGGTCGGTACGAGCAGTACTTC; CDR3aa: CASSLAGQGRYEQYF
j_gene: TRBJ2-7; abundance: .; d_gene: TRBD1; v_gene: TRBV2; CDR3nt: TGTGCCAGCAGGGGACAGGTGGTGACCTACAAGCAGTACTTC; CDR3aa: CASRGQVVTYKQYF
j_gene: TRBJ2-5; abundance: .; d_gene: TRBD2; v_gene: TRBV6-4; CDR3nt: TGTGCCAGCAGTGAAAGCGGGAGGGCCGCTGAGACCCAGTACTTC; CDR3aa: CASSESGRAAETQYF
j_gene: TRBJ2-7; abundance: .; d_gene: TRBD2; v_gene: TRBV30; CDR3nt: TGTGCCTGGGATAGCGGGAGAACTTACGAGCAGTACTTC; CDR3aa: CAWDSGRTYEQYF
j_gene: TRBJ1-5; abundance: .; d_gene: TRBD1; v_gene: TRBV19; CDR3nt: TGTGCCAGTAGACAATTAGGGACAGGGAGGCTTGGCAATCAGCCCCAGCATTTT; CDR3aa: CASRQLGTGRLGNQPQHF
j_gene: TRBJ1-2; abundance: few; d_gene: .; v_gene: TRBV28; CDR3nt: TGTGCCAGCAGTTCGGCGTTGCACTATGGCTACACCTTC; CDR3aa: CASSSALHYGYTF
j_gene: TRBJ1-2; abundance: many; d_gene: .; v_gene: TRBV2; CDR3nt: TGTGCCAGCAGCCCGACGCAGGGATACTATGGCTACACCTTC; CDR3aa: CASSPTQGYYGYTF
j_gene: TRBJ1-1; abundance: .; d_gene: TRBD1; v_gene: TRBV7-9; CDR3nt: TGTGCCAGCAGCTCGCCAGGACAGGATTCGAACACTGAAGCTTTCTTT; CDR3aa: CASSSPGQDSNTEAFF
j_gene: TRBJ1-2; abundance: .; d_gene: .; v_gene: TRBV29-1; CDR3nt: TGCAGCGTTGTAACAGGGTACGATGGCTACACCTTC; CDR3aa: CSVVTGYDGYTF
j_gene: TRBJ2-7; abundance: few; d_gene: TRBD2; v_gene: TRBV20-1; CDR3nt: TGCAGTGCCCGCCGGGGGGGTTCCTACGAGCAGTACTTC; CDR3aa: CSARRGGSYEQYF
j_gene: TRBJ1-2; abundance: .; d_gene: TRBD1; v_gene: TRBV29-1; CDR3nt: TGCAGCGCGATCCCGGGACAGGGGGCCTATGGCTACACCTTC; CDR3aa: CSAIPGQGAYGYTF
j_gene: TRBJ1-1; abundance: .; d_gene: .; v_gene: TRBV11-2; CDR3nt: TGTGCCAGCCGGGTGGGACCTGAAGCTTTCTTT; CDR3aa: CASRVGPEAFF
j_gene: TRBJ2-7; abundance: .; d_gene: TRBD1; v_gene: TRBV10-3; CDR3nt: TGTGCCATCAGTTCCCGGGACAGCTCCTACGAGCAGTACTTC; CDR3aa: CAISSRDSSYEQYF
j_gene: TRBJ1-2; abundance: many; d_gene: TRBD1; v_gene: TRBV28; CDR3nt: TGTGCCAGCAGCACCCCCCGTGGACAGGTCCTTAACTATGGCTACACCTTC; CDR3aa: CASSTPRGQVLNYGYTF
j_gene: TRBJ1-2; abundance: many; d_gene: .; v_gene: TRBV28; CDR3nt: TGTGCCAGCAGTTTATCAAGGACCTATGGCTACACCTTC; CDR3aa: CASSLSRTYGYTF
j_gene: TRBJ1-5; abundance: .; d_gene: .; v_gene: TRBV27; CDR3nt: TGTGCCAGCAGCCCCGCGTTGGGGCGCAATCAGCCCCAGCATTTT; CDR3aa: CASSPALGRNQPQHF
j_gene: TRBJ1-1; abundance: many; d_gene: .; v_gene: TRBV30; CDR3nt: TGTGCCTGGAGTGTTTCTGTGAACACTGAAGCTTTCTTT; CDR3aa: CAWSVSVNTEAFF
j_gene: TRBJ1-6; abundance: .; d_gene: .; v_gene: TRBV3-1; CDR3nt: TGTGCCAGCAGCCAAGTTCTGGCAGGGACTAATTCACCCCTCCACTTT; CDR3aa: CASSQVLAGTNSPLHF